A single sample gave rise to the 21 T cell receptor beta chains below, sequenced in a study of glioma-infiltrating T cells. Amplification of TCR alpha and beta CDR3 regions from RNA used iRepertoire nested multiplex PCR. TCRdb re-called the multiplex PCR reads with MiXCR, one entry per CDR3 protein. The sample contains 93,000 or so distinct CDR3 sequences, around 31% of which appear only once. The sample was glioma tissue, nonneoplastic brain tissue, or PBMCs (not recorded which). Receptor source: a human donor with low-grade glioma or glioblastoma, undergoing nonglioma brain surgery, or in good health (not recorded which).

The table lists this clonotype with many counts. The chain employs TRBV28 and TRBJ2-7; the D is unclear. V dropped 2 bases and J dropped 2 bases, with 7 bases sitting between them. The CDR3 is 13 amino acids. The germline V gene encodes CDR1 MDHEN and CDR2 SYDVKM. The CDR3 protein is CASSLGSTYEQYF. The CDR3 DNA reads TGTGCCAGCAGTTTAGGCTCTACCTACGAGCAGTACTTC. The full variable domain, in which reference TRBV28 and TRBJ2-7 provide the parts outside the CDR3, is DVKVTQSSRYLVKRTGEKVFLECVQDMDHENMFWYRQDPGLGLRLIYFSYDVKMKEKGDIPEGYSVSREKKERFSLILESASTNQTSMYLCASSLGSTYEQYFGPGTRLTVT.

The chain links TRBV7-2 to TRBJ2-7, with D uncertain. Trimming removed 4 bases from V and 5 bases from J, with 12 bases in between. Germline V CDR1 and CDR2: SGHTA, FQGNSA. The CDR3 runs 13 residues. The CDR3: CASSSQRPHEQYF. As DNA, the CDR3 is TGTGCCAGCAGCTCCCAAAGACCCCACGAGCAGTACTTC.

The gene calls are TRBV2 and TRBJ2-1; unclear D gene. Germline assignment: CDR1 SNHLY and CDR2 FYNNEI. CDR3 length: 15 residues. V gave up 3 bases and J gave up 0 bases, with 9 bases separating them. The CDR3 coding sequence is TGTGCCAGCAGTGAGGCTACGAGCTCCTACAATGAGCAGTTCTTC. This translates into CASSEATSSYNEQFF.

The chain employs TRBV12-3 or TRBV12-4 and TRBJ1-1; the D is unclear. Trimming cost V 4 bases and J 1 base, with 16 bases left between them. The CDR3 runs to 16 residues. DNA for the CDR3: TGTGCCAGCAGTTCGCGAACCGTCCGACAGAACACTGAAGCTTTCTTT. The encoded protein is CASSSRTVRQNTEAFF.

For this clonotype: A much larger clonotype is one base distant, so this may be a read error. The chain is built from TRBV27 and TRBJ2-7, with a tentative D call TRBD2 (6 bases). Germline V CDR1 and CDR2: MNHEY, SMNVEV (reference sequence). This CDR3 has 14 residues. Here the CDR3 reads CASGLGRGLYEQYF. The DNA of the CDR3 is TGTGCCAGCGGTTTAGGGCGGGGACTCTACGAGCAGTACTTC.

This clonotype came up a few times. This chain links TRBV19 with TRBJ1-6, with TRBD1 as a possible D gene (5 bases). The CDR3 consists of 15 residues. Trimming removed 3 bases at V and 7 bases at J, with 13 bases between. The germline gives CDR1 LNHDA, CDR2 SQIVND (reference sequence). CDR3 nucleotides: TGTGCCAGTAGTATTGATGCAGGGACCAATTCACCCCTCCACTTT. Protein sequence: CASSIDAGTNSPLHF.

This clonotype was observed many times. V gene TRBV20-1 combines with J gene TRBJ2-7; TRBD2 matches 14 bases. Per the germline V gene, CDR1 is DFQATT and CDR2 is SNEGSKA (reference sequence). The CDR3 contains 17 residues. Losses at the gene ends were 3 bases for V and 3 bases for J; bases not matched to a gene: 10. The CDR3 here is CSARAGLAGALIYEQYF. In DNA form, the CDR3 reads TGCAGTGCTAGGGCGGGACTAGCGGGGGCCCTGATCTACGAGCAGTACTTC.

J is TRBJ1-5 and V is TRBV29-1; D might be TRBD1 (5 bases). V lost 5 bases and J 5 bases, leaving 16 bases between the germline ends. Germline V gene lookup returns CDR1 SQVTM and CDR2 ANQGSEA. The CDR3 loop spans 14 amino acids. The chain's CDR3 is CSVQQSAGDQPQHF. DNA for the CDR3: TGCAGCGTTCAACAAAGTGCGGGGGATCAGCCCCAGCATTTT.

Many counts were recorded for this clonotype. The V call is TRBV12-3 or TRBV12-4, the J call TRBJ1-2, with 11 bases matching TRBD1. The CDR3 consists of 14 residues. V lost 7 bases and J lost 3; bases outside the gene matches: 4. The CDR3: CASNGGQGDYGYTF. CDR3 in DNA: TGTGCCAGCAATGGGGGACAGGGGGACTATGGCTACACCTTC.

This clonotype came up many times. This chain joins TRBV19 and TRBJ1-1, with D possibly being TRBD1 (5 bases). Trimming removed 5 bases from V and 8 bases from J, with 15 bases in between. The CDR3 length is 13 residues. Germline V gene data show CDR1 as LNHDA and CDR2 as SQIVND (reference sequence). The CDR3 coding sequence is TGTGCCAGTAGTCGAGGAGGGACGGCCGAAGCTTTCTTT. It encodes CASSRGGTAEAFF.

The chain links TRBV12-3 or TRBV12-4 to TRBJ1-2; D uncertain. Trimming removed 3 bases from V and 8 bases from J, with 13 bases in between. This CDR3 has 13 amino acids. CDR3 nucleotides: TGTGCCAGCAGTTTCTCCGGGAATAACGGCTACACCTTC. Its translation: CASSFSGNNGYTF.

DNA for the CDR3: TGTGCCAGCAGTTTCCGCCACCGGGGAGGTGGAGAAAAACTGTTTTTT. Protein: CASSFRHRGGGEKLFF. The J gene is TRBJ1-4, the V gene TRBV27; no clear D. The CDR3 is 16 amino acids. V dropped 3 bases and J dropped 8 bases, with 19 bases sitting between them. The germline V gene has CDR1 MNHEY and CDR2 SMNVEV (reference sequence).

This clonotype was recorded many times. The J gene is TRBJ1-5, the V gene TRBV12-3 or TRBV12-4, with D possibly matching TRBD1 (6 bases). This CDR3 is built from 14 residues. V lost 6 bases to trimming and J lost 2 bases, with 11 bases between them. The CDR3 coding sequence is TGTGCCAGCAGCCAGGGACAACGCAATCAGCCCCAGCATTTT. Translation gives CASSQGQRNQPQHF.

This clonotype was picked up many times. The chain links TRBV6-1 to TRBJ1-6; the match to TRBD1 covers 10 bases. Germline assignment: CDR1 MNHNS and CDR2 SASEGT. This CDR3 is built from 17 residues. V was clipped by 6 bases and J by 2 bases; unmatched bases: 7. The CDR3 sequence is CASSRDRGSAYNSPLHF. CDR3 bases: TGTGCCAGCAGCCGGGACAGGGGATCCGCCTATAATTCACCCCTCCACTTT.

This clonotype was seen many times. This chain uses TRBV4-3 with TRBJ1-2; no definite D call. Germline V CDR1 and CDR2: LGHNA, YSLEER. The V end was cut by 1 base, the J end by 5 bases, with 14 bases between. The CDR3 has 15 residues. For the CDR3, the DNA is TGCGCCAGCAGCCAAGGGACGGGCTTTGGATATGGCTACACCTTC. Residues: CASSQGTGFGYGYTF.

There are many counts of this clonotype. The rearrangement uses TRBV2 and TRBJ2-1; D uncertain. The V gene lost 6 bases and the J gene lost 7 bases, with 10 bases spanning the gap. Germline V lookup: CDR1 SNHLY, CDR2 FYNNEI. The CDR3 spans 12 residues. The CDR3 coding sequence is TGTGCCAGCAGCGTACTACGGAATGAGCAGTTCTTC. Residues: CASSVLRNEQFF.

This clonotype was detected ten times or more. The chain uses TRBV28 and TRBJ1-1; D possibly corresponds to TRBD1 (6 bases). Per germline, CDR1 MDHEN and CDR2 SYDVKM. The CDR3 loop spans 14 amino acids. Trimming removed 7 bases from V and 6 bases from J, with 18 bases in between. The CDR3 is CASTSTGSKAEAFF. CDR3 bases: TGTGCCAGCACCTCGACAGGATCAAAGGCTGAAGCTTTCTTT.

This clonotype came up many times. The chain uses TRBV7-2 and TRBJ2-1, with 7 bases lining up with TRBD2. The CDR3 extends over 15 amino acids. V gave up 6 bases and J gave up 0 bases; unmatched junction bases: 5. Germline V gene lookup returns CDR1 SGHTA and CDR2 FQGNSA. The CDR3 DNA reads TGTGCCAGCAGTTTATCTAGCGGCTCCTACAATGAGCAGTTCTTC. Translated, it gives CASSLSSGSYNEQFF.

This clonotype was recorded at least ten times. The chain uses TRBV20-1 and TRBJ2-5; D is uncertain. The CDR3 has 12 residues. Germline V gene lookup returns CDR1 DFQATT and CDR2 SNEGSKA (reference sequence). The DNA for the CDR3 is TGCACCGCTACCCGGACCCAAGAGACCCAGTACTTC. Protein sequence: CTATRTQETQYF.

The V and J genes are TRBV5-4 and TRBJ1-2; 9 bases line up with TRBD1. This CDR3 is built from 13 residues. With 5 bases clipped from V and 7 bases from J, the junction kept 6 bases outside the gene matches. Germline assignment: CDR1 SGHNT and CDR2 YYREEE (reference sequence). CDR3 sequence (DNA): TGTGCCAGCAGTACGACAGGGGGAAGTGGCTACACCTTC. It translates to CASSTTGGSGYTF.

Details on this clonotype: This sequence may be a read error, since a much larger clone differs from it by one base. The chain recombines TRBV20-1 with TRBJ2-3, with 9 bases matching TRBD2. This CDR3 is 15 amino acids long. CDR1 is DFQATT, CDR2 SNEGSKA, per germline (reference sequence). CDR3 in DNA: TGCAGTGCTAGCGGGCTAGCGGGGATCACAGATATGCAGTATTTT. Its protein is CSASGLAGITDMQYF.